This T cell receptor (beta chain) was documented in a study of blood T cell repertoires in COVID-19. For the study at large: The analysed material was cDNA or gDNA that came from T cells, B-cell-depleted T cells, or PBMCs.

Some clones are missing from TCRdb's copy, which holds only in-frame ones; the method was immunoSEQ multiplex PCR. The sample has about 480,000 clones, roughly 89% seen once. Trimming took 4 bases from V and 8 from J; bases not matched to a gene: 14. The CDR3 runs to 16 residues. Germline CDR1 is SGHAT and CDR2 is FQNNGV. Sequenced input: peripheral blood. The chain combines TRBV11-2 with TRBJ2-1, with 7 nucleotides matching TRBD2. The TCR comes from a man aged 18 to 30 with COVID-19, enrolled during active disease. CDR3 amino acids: CASSSLLADAGDEQFF. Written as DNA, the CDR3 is TGTGCCAGCAGCTCTCTTCTAGCGGACGCTGGCGATGAGCAGTTCTTC. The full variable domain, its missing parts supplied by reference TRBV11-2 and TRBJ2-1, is EAGVAQSPRYKIIEKRQSVAFWCNPISGHATLYWYQQILGQGPKLLIQFQNNGVVDDSQLPKDRFSAERLKGVDSTLKIQPAKLEDSAVYLCASSSLLADAGDEQFFGPGTRLTVL.